This T cell receptor beta chain comes out of a study of regulatory T cells in long-lasting Graves disease (dated by TCRdb to the early 2020s). Regarding the complete study: Persistent Graves' disease meant more than 5 years of antithyroid drug treatment with TSH receptor autoantibodies that stayed positive. The study took place in China and was registered as a clinical trial. Persistent Graves' disease patients were compared with newly diagnosed Graves' disease patients by peripheral blood TCR sequencing and RNA sequencing. A total of about 33 samples underwent TCR sequencing, from 13 patients with persistent Graves' disease and approximately 20 patients with newly diagnosed Graves' disease. On average, persistent Graves' disease patients in the clinical cohort had been on antithyroid drugs for approximately 10 years.

Ten or more counts support this clonotype. The specificity of this receptor is unknown. Base qualities are not at hand, and no much larger clone is one base apart. The library relied on multiplex PCR. The sample was run on an Illumina HiSeq 4000. CDR3 regions were amplified by Arm-PCR with iRepertoire HTBI primers to construct TCR beta libraries. Before sequencing, the PCR products went through gel purification. For the original study's pipeline: A total of fewer than 70 TRBV and approximately 13 TRBJ segments were identified across samples and were used for gene usage analysis of CDR3 amino acid clonotypes. COPE and FqMerger were used to merge the filtered high-quality paired reads into contigs. BLAST was used to align contigs to the IMGT TRBV, TRBD and TRBJ reference genes, and CDR3 was defined following IMGT. Clonotypes above 0.1% frequency were classified as highly expanded clones. Shannon entropy served as the measure of repertoire diversity, while the Gini coefficient captured V-J evenness. Public clonotypes were defined as clonotypes shared by more than one individual. TCRdb reprocessing: public reads trimmed at Q25 with fastp, clones called with MiXCR, in-frame beta chains kept. All rows with the same CDR3 protein become a single entry with the most common DNA and genes. The V and J calls reflect TCRdb's pipeline rather than the authors' work. The sample table records about half a million distinct CDR3 sequences; 22% of these occur just once. Less than 15% of the sample belongs to the ten largest clones.

Counted from cysteine to phenylalanine, this CDR3 has 15 amino acids. CDR3 DNA is the only sequence kept; it has 45 bases, read in frame from the first base. CDR1 and CDR2, per the germline V gene, are MDHEN and SYDVKM. V is trimmed back by 6 bases and J by 0 bases, and the junction contains 5 bases that no gene match accounts for. The time point label, as the study defines it: persistent/refractory GD, antithyroid drugs over 5 years with positive TRAb. For both TCR sequencing and RNA sequencing, RNA was extracted from PBMCs using TRIzol. The diagnosis of Graves' disease followed American Thyroid Association guidelines. Recruitment of patients was carried out at an endocrinology department in Xi'an, China. From each patient, around 9 milliliters of peripheral blood was collected into an EDTA anticoagulant tube. Ficoll Paque Plus density gradient separation was used to isolate PBMCs, and no further T cell sorting was done. An Agilent 2100 Bioanalyzer and agarose gel were used to check RNA quality, while a NanoDrop 2000 measured RNA concentration.

Points the paper makes about the study in general: The authors acknowledged the small sample size as a limitation that may reduce accuracy. Because the primary lesion, thyroid tissue, could not be accessed, the study looked at peripheral blood alone. TRBV28, TRBJ1-2 and TRBJ2-5 were preferentially used in persistent disease, while TRBV20-1 and TRBJ2-1 were favored in newly diagnosed disease. Lower TCR Shannon entropy and fewer highly expanded clones were observed in persistent Graves' disease patients than in newly diagnosed patients, which suggested clonal expansion. Sequencing and analysis were limited to the TCR beta chain. Patients with persistent disease shared more public clonotypes (roughly 2,900) than newly diagnosed patients did (about 1,000).

The rearrangement joined TRBV28 to TRBJ2-4, with 7 bases matching TRBD1. This sequence was found in a female donor with Graves disease. This specimen was peripheral blood mononuclear cells (PBMCs), taken when the disease was refractory, from a patient treated with antithyroid drugs. The sequenced DNA: TGTGCCAGCAGACCCAGGGGGATAGCCAAAAACATTCAGTACTTC. Translated, this is CASRPRGIAKNIQYF.